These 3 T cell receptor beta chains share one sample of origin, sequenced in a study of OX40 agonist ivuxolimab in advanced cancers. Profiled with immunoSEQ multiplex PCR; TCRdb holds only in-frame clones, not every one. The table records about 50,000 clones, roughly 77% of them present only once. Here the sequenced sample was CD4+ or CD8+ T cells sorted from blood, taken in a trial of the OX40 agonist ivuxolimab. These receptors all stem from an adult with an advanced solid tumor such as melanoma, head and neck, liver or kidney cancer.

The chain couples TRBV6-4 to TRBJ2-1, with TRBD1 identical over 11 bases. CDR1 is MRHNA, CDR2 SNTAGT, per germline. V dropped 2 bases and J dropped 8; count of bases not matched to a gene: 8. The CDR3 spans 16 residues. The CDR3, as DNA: TGTGCCAGCAGTGACACCGGGACAGGGGGTTTCTATGAGCAGTTCTTC. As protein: CASSDTGTGGFYEQFF.

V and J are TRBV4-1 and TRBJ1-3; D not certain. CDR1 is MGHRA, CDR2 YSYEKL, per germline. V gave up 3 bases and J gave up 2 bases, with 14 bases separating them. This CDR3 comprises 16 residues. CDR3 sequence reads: CASSQQKAVAGNTIYF. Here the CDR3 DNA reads TGCGCCAGCAGCCAGCAGAAGGCCGTGGCTGGAAACACCATATATTTT.

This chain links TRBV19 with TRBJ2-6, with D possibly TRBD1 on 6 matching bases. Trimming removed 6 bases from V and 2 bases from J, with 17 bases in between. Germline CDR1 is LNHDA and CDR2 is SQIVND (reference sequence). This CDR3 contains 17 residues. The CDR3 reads CASSGTHFYTGANVLTF. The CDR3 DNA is TGTGCCAGTAGCGGGACACACTTCTATACTGGGGCCAACGTCCTGACTTTC. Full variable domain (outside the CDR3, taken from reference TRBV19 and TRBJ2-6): DGGITQSPKYLFRKEGQNVTLSCEQNLNHDAMYWYRQDPGQGLRLIYYSQIVNDFQKGDIAEGYSVSREKKESFPLTVTSAQKNPTAFYLCASSGTHFYTGANVLTFGAGSRLTVL.